The 27 T cell receptor beta chains given below trace back to one sample, sequenced in a study. TCRdb itself ran the 5' RACE reads through MiXCR, one entry per CDR3 protein. The data hold 50,000 to 75,000 distinct CDR3 sequences, with 20% to 25% observed a single time. Sequencing input: memory CD4+ T cells sorted from a lymph node. Noted subset: memory CD4+ T cells, CD4+CD45RO+CD25-. Source of these receptors: a female donor with breast cancer.

The V call is TRBV4-1, the J call TRBJ1-5, with D maybe TRBD1 (5 bases). The CDR3 has 13 amino acids. Germline assignment: CDR1 MGHRA and CDR2 YSYEKL. V was pared by 8 bases and J by 4 bases, with 12 bases between. This chain's CDR3 is CASGRDSNQPQHF. The CDR3 nucleotides are TGCGCCAGCGGCCGCGACAGTAATCAGCCCCAGCATTTT.

The genes are TRBV6-5 and TRBJ2-7; TRBD1 matches at 9 bases. Germline loops: CDR1 MNHEY, CDR2 SVGAGI. CDR3 length equals 16 residues. V trimming: 2 bases; J trimming: 6 bases; junction bases outside the gene matches: 11. CDR3 protein: CASSYTLQGAYGEQYF. CDR3 DNA: TGTGCCAGCAGTTACACATTACAGGGGGCGTACGGCGAGCAGTACTTC.

This clonotype was counted only a few times. CDR3 in amino acids: CASSTRTRTSGSYNEQFF. The CDR3 coding sequence is TGTGCCAGCAGCACCCGAACCAGGACTAGCGGGAGTTACAATGAGCAGTTCTTC. This rearrangement joins TRBV7-2 to TRBJ2-1; 13 bases are a match to TRBD2. The CDR3 contains 18 residues. Germline trimming cut 5 bases from V and 4 bases from J; bases unmatched to any gene: 11. Germline CDR1 SGHTA, CDR2 FQGNSA.

The V call is TRBV5-1, the J call TRBJ1-2; D not certain. Germline V lookup: CDR1 SGHRS, CDR2 YFSETQ. There are 16 residues in the CDR3. V was clipped by 0 bases and J by 2 bases, with 14 bases between them. CDR3 sequence (DNA): TGCGCCAGCAGCTTGGTCCCCGTGACAACGAACTATGGCTACACCTTC. Translating it yields CASSLVPVTTNYGYTF. Filled out from reference TRBV5-1 and TRBJ1-2, the complete variable domain reads KAGVTQTPRYLIKTRGQQVTLSCSPISGHRSVSWYQQTPGQGLQFLFEYFSETQRNKGNFPGRFSGRQFSNSRSEMNVSTLELGDSALYLCASSLVPVTTNYGYTFGSGTRLTVV.

The chain is built from TRBV5-1 and TRBJ2-7, with a tentative D call TRBD2 (5 bases). The CDR3 sequence is 15 residues long. Germline assignment: CDR1 SGHRS and CDR2 YFSETQ. With 2 bases removed from V and 1 base from J, the gap between germline ends came to 13 bases. The CDR3 region is CASSFSIGGSYEQYF. The CDR3 DNA reads TGCGCCAGCAGCTTTAGCATCGGCGGGTCCTACGAGCAGTACTTC. Full variable domain (rest looked up from reference TRBV5-1 and TRBJ2-7): KAGVTQTPRYLIKTRGQQVTLSCSPISGHRSVSWYQQTPGQGLQFLFEYFSETQRNKGNFPGRFSGRQFSNSRSEMNVSTLELGDSALYLCASSFSIGGSYEQYFGPGTRLTVT.

The rearrangement uses TRBV3-1 and TRBJ1-2; possibly TRBD1 for D (6 bases). CDR1 is LGHDT and CDR2 is YNNKEL in the germline V gene (reference sequence). This CDR3 region has 12 residues. Between the trimmed V and J ends, which lost 3 bases and 7 bases, there was a span of 9 bases. The CDR3 nucleotides read TGTGCCAGCAGCCAGGGGACAACTGGCTACACCTTC. Its protein product is CASSQGTTGYTF.

This clonotype was found many times. The chain uses TRBV9 and TRBJ1-1; D might be TRBD1 (5 bases). The germline V gene encodes CDR1 SGDLS and CDR2 YYNGEE. Deletions cut 1 base from V and 5 bases from J, with 12 bases between. The CDR3 is 14 amino acids. The CDR3 loop reads CASSVLTEGTEAFF. The CDR3 DNA is TGTGCCAGCAGCGTACTTACCGAGGGGACTGAAGCTTTCTTT.

This clonotype turned up a few times. The V and J genes are TRBV7-2 and TRBJ2-1; TRBD2 matches 7 bases. The ends lost 0 bases at V and 4 bases at J; junction bases unmatched: 9. Germline CDR1 is SGHTA and CDR2 is FQGNSA. The CDR3 extends over 17 amino acids. As DNA, the CDR3 is TGTGCCAGCAGCTTAGCCTCCCTAGCGGAGGGTTACAATGAGCAGTTCTTC. Amino acid sequence: CASSLASLAEGYNEQFF.

There are a few counts of this clonotype. At one boundary the junction diverges from the germline segment, which might be a read error. This chain uses TRBV6-2 or TRBV6-3 with TRBJ2-4, with TRBD2 matching 9 bases. The CDR3 is 14 amino acids. CDR1 is MNHEY, CDR2 SVGEGT, per germline. CDR3 nucleotide sequence: TGTGCCAGCAGTTCCCGGACTAGCGCAAACACTCAGTACTTC. Residues: CASSSRTSANTQYF.

The genes are TRBV7-2 and TRBJ2-1; D unclear. This CDR3 has 14 residues. Trimming took off 1 base at V and 8 bases at J, with 12 bases between the two ends. The germline CDR1 and CDR2 sequences are SGHTA and FQGNSA. The CDR3 bases are TGTGCCAGCAGCTTAGATATTTATACGTATGAGCAGTTCTTC. As protein: CASSLDIYTYEQFF.

This clonotype occurred a few times. The rearrangement uses TRBV15 and TRBJ2-1; 9 bases fit TRBD2. The CDR3 totals 14 residues. V lost 5 bases, J lost 8 bases, and 7 bases stayed unmatched. Per germline, CDR1 LNHNV and CDR2 YYDKDF (reference sequence). The CDR3 nucleotides are TGTGCCACCAGCGGCCTAGCGGGACGGGATGAGCAGTTCTTC. Residues: CATSGLAGRDEQFF. The whole variable domain, remainder taken from reference TRBV15 and TRBJ2-1, is DAMVIQNPRYQVTQFGKPVTLSCSQTLNHNVMYWYQQKSSQAPKLLFHYYDKDFNNEADTPDNFQSRRPNTSFCFLDIRSPGLGDTAMYLCATSGLAGRDEQFFGPGTRLTVL.

The chain recombines TRBV7-3 with TRBJ2-1, with 11 positions matching TRBD2. From germline, CDR1 is SGHTA and CDR2 FQGTGA. J was trimmed by 8 bases and V by 5 bases; bases with no gene match: 11. This CDR3 has 16 amino acids. The CDR3 DNA reads as TGTGCCAGCAGCCCGAATAGCGGGAGGGCCGCACATGAGCAGTTCTTC. As protein: CASSPNSGRAAHEQFF. The whole variable domain, filled in from reference TRBV7-3 and TRBJ2-1, reads GAGVSQTPSNKVTEKGKYVELRCDPISGHTALYWYRQSLGQGPEFLIYFQGTGAADDSGLPNDRFFAVRPEGSVSTLKIQRTERGDSAVYLCASSPNSGRAAHEQFFGPGTRLTVL.

Details on this clonotype: Germline is not matched at one junction end, which may reflect a read error. The chain has TRBV12-3 or TRBV12-4 and TRBJ2-5; TRBD1 agrees at 11 bases. This CDR3 is built from 14 residues. The CDR3: CASGDRGLQETRYF. The CDR3 coding sequence is TGTGCCAGCGGGGACAGGGGGTTACAAGAGACCCGGTACTTC.

This rearrangement joins TRBV4-3 to TRBJ1-2; 7 bases are shared with TRBD1. V lost 7 bases to trimming and J lost 0 bases; unmatched junction nucleotides: 8. Looked up from germline, CDR1 is LGHNA and CDR2 is YSLEER. There are 15 residues in the CDR3. The CDR3 here is CASTPTDRANYGYTF. DNA for the CDR3: TGCGCCAGCACTCCTACCGACAGGGCTAACTATGGCTACACCTTC.

The CDR3 spells CASRGLGTGATGELFF. In nucleotides, the CDR3 is TGTGCCAGCAGAGGGCTGGGGACAGGGGCCACCGGGGAGCTGTTTTTT. The V call is TRBV6-2 or TRBV6-3, the J call TRBJ2-2; 10 bases map to TRBD1. The germline gives CDR1 MNHEY, CDR2 SVGEGT. The CDR3 runs 16 residues. With 6 bases clipped from V and 4 bases from J, the junction kept 8 bases outside the gene matches.

The chain is built from TRBV6-5 and TRBJ1-1, with D perhaps TRBD1 (5 bases). The germline V gene has CDR1 MNHEY and CDR2 SVGAGI. The CDR3 length is 15 residues. Trimming left V 6 bases short and J 1 base short, with 15 bases between. The CDR3 DNA is TGTGCCAGCAGGCCCACCCGTGGACAGAACACTGAAGCTTTCTTT. This sequence encodes CASRPTRGQNTEAFF.

A single count supports this clonotype. A clone one base away is much larger, so this may be a read error. The V and J genes are TRBV6-1 and TRBJ1-6; tentatively, D is TRBD1 (5 bases). V was clipped by 7 bases and J by 11 bases, with 12 bases between them. The CDR3 sequence is 12 residues long. CDR1 is MNHNS, CDR2 SASEGT, per germline. The DNA of the CDR3 is TGTGCCAGCAACATACAGGAGGCACCCCTCCACTTT. As protein: CASNIQEAPLHF.

The rearrangement joins TRBV12-3 or TRBV12-4 to TRBJ2-7, with D possibly being TRBD1 or TRBD2 (6 bases each). The germline V and J ends were trimmed by 6 bases and 3 bases, with 12 bases remaining between them. CDR3 length: 13 residues. CDR3 in DNA: TGTGCCAGCAGGGAGGGGGACGGCTACGAGCAGTACTTC. Amino acid sequence: CASREGDGYEQYF.

The chain employs TRBV20-1 and TRBJ1-1; D is undetermined. The CDR3 has 14 amino acids. Trimming took off 3 bases at V and 5 bases at J, with 16 bases between the two ends. CDR1 is DFQATT and CDR2 is SNEGSKA in the germline V gene (reference sequence). The CDR3 DNA follows: TGCAGTGCTAGCCCCTACTCACGGAGGACTGAAGCTTTCTTT. It translates to CSASPYSRRTEAFF.

The chain couples TRBV28 to TRBJ1-2; D may be TRBD1 (5 bases). The CDR3 covers 13 residues. In germline, CDR1 is MDHEN, CDR2 SYDVKM. The ends were cut back, 6 bases at V and 3 bases at J, with 11 bases in the middle. CDR3 DNA sequence: TGTGCCAGCAGGATAGACAGCGACTATGGCTACACCTTC. It translates to CASRIDSDYGYTF.

Ten or more counts support this clonotype. The chain links TRBV7-6 to TRBJ1-5; D call uncertain. This CDR3 region has 14 residues. Germline CDR1 reads SGHVS; CDR2 reads FNYEAQ. V was trimmed by 5 bases and J by 2 bases, leaving 10 bases between them. CDR3 amino acids: CASSPGVRNQPQHF. DNA for the CDR3: TGTGCCAGCAGCCCCGGGGTGCGCAATCAGCCCCAGCATTTT.

V and J are TRBV30 and TRBJ2-3, with unresolved D. The CDR3 contains 13 residues. V was clipped by 3 bases and J by 1 base, with 8 bases between them. CDR1 GTSNPN and CDR2 SVGIG come from the germline V gene (reference sequence). This CDR3 is CAWRGSGTDTQYF. The CDR3 nucleotides are TGTGCCTGGAGAGGCAGTGGCACAGATACGCAGTATTTT.

This clonotype was detected many times. The J gene is TRBJ2-7, the V gene TRBV5-6, with TRBD2 matching 10 bases. CDR1 and CDR2 from the germline V gene are SGHDT and YYEEEE. CDR3 length equals 12 residues. The CDR3 coding sequence is TGTGCCAGCAGCGTCACTAGCGGGGAAAGTACGGTC. Translation gives CASSVTSGESTV.

This clonotype was counted at least ten times. V gene TRBV20-1 combines with J gene TRBJ2-7; maybe TRBD2 (5 bases). Trimming pared 3 bases from V and 3 bases from J, leaving 15 bases between. The CDR3 covers 14 residues. CDR1 is DFQATT and CDR2 is SNEGSKA in the germline V gene (reference sequence). CDR3 residues: CSARSEDGSYEQYF. CDR3 sequence (DNA): TGCAGTGCTAGGTCGGAGGATGGCAGCTACGAGCAGTACTTC.

CDR3 nucleotide sequence: TGTGCCAGCAGCAGGGCCTTGAGCGTGACCATTCAGTACTTC. It specifies CASSRALSVTIQYF. The chain is built from TRBV12-3 or TRBV12-4 and TRBJ2-4; a possible D gene is TRBD1 (5 bases). The CDR3 is 14 amino acids. The V end lost 6 bases, the J end lost 9 bases, and 18 bases lay between the germline ends.

This chain uses TRBV7-3 with TRBJ2-1; 10 nucleotides align to TRBD2. Germline-derived CDR1 and CDR2 are SGHTA and FQGTGA. Trimming took 2 bases from V and 9 from J; bases not matched to a gene: 7. The CDR3 runs 15 residues. CDR3 loop: CASSLAGTSAVEQFF. In DNA, the CDR3 is TGTGCCAGCAGCTTAGCCGGGACTAGCGCCGTTGAGCAGTTCTTC.

The table lists this clonotype with a few counts. The rearrangement joins TRBV12-3 or TRBV12-4 to TRBJ1-4; no clear D. Trimming removed 5 bases from V and 0 bases from J, with 10 bases in between. The CDR3 loop spans 15 amino acids. The CDR3 DNA follows: TGTGCCAGCAGTCCCGCCAGTGCAACTAATGAAAAACTGTTTTTT. As protein: CASSPASATNEKLFF.